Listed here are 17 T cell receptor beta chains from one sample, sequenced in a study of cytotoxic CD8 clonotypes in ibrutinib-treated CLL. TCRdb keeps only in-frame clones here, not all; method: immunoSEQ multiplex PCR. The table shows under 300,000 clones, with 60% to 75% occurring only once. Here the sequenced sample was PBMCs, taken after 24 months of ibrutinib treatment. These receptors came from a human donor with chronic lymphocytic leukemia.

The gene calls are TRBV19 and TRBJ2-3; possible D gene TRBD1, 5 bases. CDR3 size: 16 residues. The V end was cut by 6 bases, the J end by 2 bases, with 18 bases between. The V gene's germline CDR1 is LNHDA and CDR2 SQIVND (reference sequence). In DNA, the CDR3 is TGTGCCAGTAGGGCAGACAGCCTCAGGGACACAGATACGCAGTATTTT. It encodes CASRADSLRDTDTQYF. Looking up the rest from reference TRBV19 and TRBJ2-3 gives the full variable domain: DGGITQSPKYLFRKEGQNVTLSCEQNLNHDAMYWYRQDPGQGLRLIYYSQIVNDFQKGDIAEGYSVSREKKESFPLTVTSAQKNPTAFYLCASRADSLRDTDTQYFGPGTRLTVL.

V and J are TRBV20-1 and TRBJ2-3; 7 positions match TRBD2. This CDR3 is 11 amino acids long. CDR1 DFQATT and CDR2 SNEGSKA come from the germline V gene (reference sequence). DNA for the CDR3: TGCTGTAGCGGGAGCACAGATACGCAGTATTTT. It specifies CCSGSTDTQYF.

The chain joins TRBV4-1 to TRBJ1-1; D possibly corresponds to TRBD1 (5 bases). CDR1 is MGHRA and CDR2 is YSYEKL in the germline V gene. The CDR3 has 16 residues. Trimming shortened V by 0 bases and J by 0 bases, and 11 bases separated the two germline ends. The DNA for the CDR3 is TGCGCCAGCAGCCAAGACCGAGGGGTCATGAACACTGAAGCTTTCTTT. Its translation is CASSQDRGVMNTEAFF.

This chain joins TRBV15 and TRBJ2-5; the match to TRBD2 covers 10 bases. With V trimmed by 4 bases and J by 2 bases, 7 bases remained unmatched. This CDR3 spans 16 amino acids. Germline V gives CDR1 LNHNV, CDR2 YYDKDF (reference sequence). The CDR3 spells CATSTWTSGLQETQYF. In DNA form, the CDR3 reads TGTGCCACCAGCACTTGGACTAGCGGACTACAAGAGACCCAGTACTTC.

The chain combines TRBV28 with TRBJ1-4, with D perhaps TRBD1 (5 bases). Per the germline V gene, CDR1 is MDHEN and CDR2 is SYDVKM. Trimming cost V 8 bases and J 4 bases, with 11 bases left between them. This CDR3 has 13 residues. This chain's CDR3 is CASRAGSNEKLFF. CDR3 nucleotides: TGTGCCAGCCGAGCAGGGAGTAATGAAAAACTGTTTTTT.

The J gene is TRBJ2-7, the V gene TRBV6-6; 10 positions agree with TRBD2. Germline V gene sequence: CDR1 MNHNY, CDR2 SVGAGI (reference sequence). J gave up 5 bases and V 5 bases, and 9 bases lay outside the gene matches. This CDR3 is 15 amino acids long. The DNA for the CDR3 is TGTGCCAGCAGTCAACGGACTAGCGGTTTCGACGAGCAGTACTTC. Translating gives CASSQRTSGFDEQYF.

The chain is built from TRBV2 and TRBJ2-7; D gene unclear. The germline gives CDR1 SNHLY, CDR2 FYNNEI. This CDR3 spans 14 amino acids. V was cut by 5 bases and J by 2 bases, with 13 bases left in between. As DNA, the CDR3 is TGTGCCAGCAGTAAAGAGCCCGAGACCTACGAGCAGTACTTC. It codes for CASSKEPETYEQYF.

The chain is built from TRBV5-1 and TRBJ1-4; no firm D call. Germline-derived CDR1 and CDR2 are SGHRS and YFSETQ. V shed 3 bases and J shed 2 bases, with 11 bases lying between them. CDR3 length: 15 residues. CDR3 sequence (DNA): TGCGCCAGCAGCTCCTCCTCGAGTACTAATGAAAAACTGTTTTTT. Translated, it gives CASSSSSSTNEKLFF.

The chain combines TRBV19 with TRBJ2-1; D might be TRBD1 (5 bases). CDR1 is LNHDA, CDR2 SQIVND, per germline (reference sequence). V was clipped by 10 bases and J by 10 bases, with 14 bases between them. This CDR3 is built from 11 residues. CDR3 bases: TGTGCCACGCAGACAGTTCGCGAGCAGTTCTTC. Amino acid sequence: CATQTVREQFF.

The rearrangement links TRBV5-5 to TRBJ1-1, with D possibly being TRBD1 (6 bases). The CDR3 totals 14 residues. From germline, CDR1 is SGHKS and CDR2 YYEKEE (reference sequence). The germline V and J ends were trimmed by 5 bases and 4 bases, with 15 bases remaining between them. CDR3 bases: TGTGCCAGCAGTCGTACGGACAGATCCACTGAAGCTTTCTTT. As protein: CASSRTDRSTEAFF.

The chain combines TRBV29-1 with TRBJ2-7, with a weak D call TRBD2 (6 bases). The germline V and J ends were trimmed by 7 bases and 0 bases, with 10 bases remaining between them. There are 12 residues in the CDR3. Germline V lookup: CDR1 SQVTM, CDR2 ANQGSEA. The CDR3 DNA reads TGCAGCGGGGGGGTAAGCTCCTACGAGCAGTACTTC. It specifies CSGGVSSYEQYF.

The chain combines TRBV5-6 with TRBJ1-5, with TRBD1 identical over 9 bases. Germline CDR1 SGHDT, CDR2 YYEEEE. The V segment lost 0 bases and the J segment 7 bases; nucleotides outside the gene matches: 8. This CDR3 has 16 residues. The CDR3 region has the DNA TGTGCCAGCAGCTTGGCCTCACAGGGGGCAGGCCAGCCCCAGCATTTT. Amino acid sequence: CASSLASQGAGQPQHF.

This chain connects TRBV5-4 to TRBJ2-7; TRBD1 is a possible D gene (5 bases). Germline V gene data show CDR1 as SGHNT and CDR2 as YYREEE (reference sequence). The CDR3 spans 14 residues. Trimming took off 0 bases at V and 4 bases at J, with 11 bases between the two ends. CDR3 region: CASSLDRSVYEQYF. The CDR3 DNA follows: TGTGCCAGCAGCTTGGACAGGTCCGTATACGAGCAGTACTTC.

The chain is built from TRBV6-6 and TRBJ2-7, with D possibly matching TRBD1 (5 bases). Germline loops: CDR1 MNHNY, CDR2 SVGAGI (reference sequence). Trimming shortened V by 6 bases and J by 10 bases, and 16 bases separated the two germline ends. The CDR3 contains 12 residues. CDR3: CASSTADSVQYF. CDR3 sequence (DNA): TGTGCCAGCAGCACAGCCGACAGCGTCCAGTACTTC.

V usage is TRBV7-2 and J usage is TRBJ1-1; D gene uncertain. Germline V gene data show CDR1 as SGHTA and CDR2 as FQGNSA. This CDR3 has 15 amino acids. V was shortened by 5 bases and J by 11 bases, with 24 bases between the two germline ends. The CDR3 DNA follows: TGTGCCAGCAGCCAAAGTAGGTCAGCGGGGAGAGCGGCTTTCTTT. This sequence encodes CASSQSRSAGRAAFF.

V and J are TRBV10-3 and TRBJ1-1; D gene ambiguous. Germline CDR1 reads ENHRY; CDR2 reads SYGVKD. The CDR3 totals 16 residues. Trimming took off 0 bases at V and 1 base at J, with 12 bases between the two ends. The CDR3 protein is CAISESSKRPNTEAFF. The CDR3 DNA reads TGTGCCATCAGTGAGTCAAGTAAAAGGCCGAACACTGAAGCTTTCTTT.

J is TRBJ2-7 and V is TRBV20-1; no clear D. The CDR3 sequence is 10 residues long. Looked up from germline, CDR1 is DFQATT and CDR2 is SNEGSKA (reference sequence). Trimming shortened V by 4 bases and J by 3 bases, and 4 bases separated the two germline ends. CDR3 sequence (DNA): TGCAGTGCTAAAGACTACGAGCAGTACTTC. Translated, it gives CSAKDYEQYF.